This note documents a single T cell receptor beta chain sequence. Its matching antigen is unknown. This CDR3 is also generated by other DNA sequences in the sample. Germline CDR1 KGHSH, CDR2 LQKENI. This CDR3 region has 15 residues. Trimming cost V 4 bases and J 1 base; bases outside gene matches: 3. The data derive from a study of shared clonotypes between healthy human individuals. Study-wide background: Per donor, CD8 memory used one plate, CD8 naive used two, CD4 memory used three and CD4 naive used three. Study-level points and caveats: It was the non-shared clonotypes that had lower generation probabilities than clonotypes shared by all four donors. Tissue TCR repertoires likely differ from these blood-only repertoires.

Each sample came from a Caucasian adult donor living in Nashville, Tennessee. TCRdb's copy holds only in-frame clones and misses some; the assay was immunoSEQ multiplex PCR. The repertoire holds millions of clones, roughly 95% seen once, with 0.13% in the top ten. This sequence joins TRBV18 and TRBJ2-7; 11 bases map to TRBD2. Sequencing input: naive CD4+ T cells sorted from blood. Subset of the sample: CD45RA+ positively selected. The TCR originated in a man aged 18 to 29 in good health. The CDR3 region is CASSLGTSGSYEQYF. The CDR3, as DNA: TGTGCCAGCTCACTAGGGACTAGCGGATCCTACGAGCAGTACTTC.